This passage covers 32 T cell receptor beta chains from one sample sequenced in a study of shared clonotypes between healthy human individuals (dated by TCRdb to 2018 to 2020). CD8 naive samples were obtained by positive selection for CCR7 among CD45RO-negative cells, yielding a CD45RA+CCR7+ population from which TemRA cells were excluded. Libraries were built with the immunoSEQ multiplex PCR assay. TCRdb's version of the immuneACCESS table is confined to in-frame rearrangements and falls short of the full clone set. An unresolved V gene accounts for under half of the shortfall where checked; the remainder is of unknown origin. The sample table lists approximately 2,000,000 clones, 93% of them with a count of one. About 1.7% of the sample goes to the ten largest clones. The sample was naive CD8+ T cells from PBMCs. The cell subset or site label corresponds to: CD45RA+CCR7+. These receptors all stem from a man aged 18 to 30 in good health. Some clones in this sample may be carry-over from other donors' samples.

The chain carries TRBV7-9 and TRBJ2-5; 9 bases line up with TRBD2. The CDR3 totals 15 residues. Germline CDR1 SEHNR, CDR2 FQNEAQ (reference sequence). The junction had 9 bases not matched to a gene; V was cut back by 5 bases and J by 5 bases. Here the CDR3 reads CASSRGLASWETQYF. The DNA for the CDR3 is TGTGCCAGCAGCCGGGGACTAGCCTCCTGGGAGACCCAGTACTTC.

This sequence joins TRBV27 and TRBJ2-1, with a tentative D call TRBD1 (5 bases). The CDR3 has 14 amino acids. Deletions cut 7 bases from V and 4 bases from J, with 14 bases between. Germline V gene sequence: CDR1 MNHEY, CDR2 SMNVEV (reference sequence). The CDR3 reads CASTSLGVYNEQFF. The DNA for the CDR3 is TGTGCCAGCACCTCGTTAGGGGTGTACAATGAGCAGTTCTTC.

The chain couples TRBV9 to TRBJ2-5; no clear D gene. Between the trimmed V and J ends, which lost 3 bases and 2 bases, there was a span of 11 bases. The CDR3 has 14 residues. Per the germline V gene, CDR1 is SGDLS and CDR2 is YYNGEE. The CDR3 is CASSGPPRQETQYF. In DNA form, the CDR3 reads TGTGCCAGCAGCGGCCCTCCGAGACAAGAGACCCAGTACTTC. Looking up the rest from reference TRBV9 and TRBJ2-5 gives the full variable domain: DSGVTQTPKHLITATGQRVTLRCSPRSGDLSVYWYQQSLDQGLQFLIQYYNGEERAKGNILERFSAQQFPDLHSELNLSSLELGDSALYFCASSGPPRQETQYFGPGTRLLVL.

In DNA form, the CDR3 reads TGTGCCAGCAGCGTAGGGACAGGGAGGACCTACGAGCAGTACTTC. This translates into CASSVGTGRTYEQYF. The chain joins TRBV9 to TRBJ2-7; 8 bases fit TRBD1. Germline V gene lookup returns CDR1 SGDLS and CDR2 YYNGEE. The CDR3 consists of 15 residues. The trim removed 0 bases at V and 2 bases at J, leaving 4 bases unmatched.

The DNA for the CDR3 is TGCGCCAGCAGCTTTCTACCCGGAGGGACAGACGAGTATTTT. This sequence encodes CASSFLPGGTDEYF. This chain joins TRBV5-1 and TRBJ2-3, with D perhaps matching TRBD1 (7 bases). V was pared by 2 bases and J by 13 bases, with 20 bases between. Germline V CDR1 and CDR2: SGHRS, YFSETQ. The CDR3 is 14 residues long.

Points on this clone: One end of the junction fails to match germline, which may point to a read error. The gene calls are TRBV15 and TRBJ2-3; D ambiguous. The CDR3 is 11 amino acids. Germline lookup yields CDR1 LNHNV and CDR2 YYDKDF (reference sequence). DNA of the CDR3: TGTGCCACCAGCATCCCGGACGGCGACCGTTTT. Its protein is CATSIPDGDRF.

J is TRBJ2-3 and V is TRBV11-2; 10 bases align to TRBD2. The germline gives CDR1 SGHAT, CDR2 FQNNGV. V shed 5 bases and J 6 bases; nucleotides not matched to a gene: 11. The CDR3 is made up of 16 amino acids. CDR3 loop: CASSARVAGGSDTQYF. The CDR3 region has the DNA TGTGCCAGCAGCGCACGGGTAGCGGGGGGATCGGATACGCAGTATTTT.

V gene TRBV2 combines with J gene TRBJ2-1; a weak D match, TRBD2 (5 bases). V lost 3 bases to trimming and J lost 3 bases, with 6 bases between them. This CDR3 comprises 13 residues. Germline CDR1 reads SNHLY; CDR2 reads FYNNEI. The CDR3 DNA reads as TGTGCCAGCAGTGACCGGGACTACAATGAGCAGTTCTTC. Amino acid sequence: CASSDRDYNEQFF.

This chain connects TRBV4-2 to TRBJ1-5; TRBD1 is a possible D gene (5 bases). CDR3 length: 18 amino acids. Germline assignment: CDR1 LGHNA and CDR2 YNFKEQ. Trimming removed 1 base at V and 3 bases at J, with 19 bases between. CDR3 DNA: TGTGCCAGCAGCCAAGGTTTTCCGTTCGGAGGGGACAATCAGCCCCAGCATTTT. This encodes CASSQGFPFGGDNQPQHF.

The rearrangement links TRBV29-1 to TRBJ2-2, with D unclear. Per the germline V gene, CDR1 is SQVTM and CDR2 is ANQGSEA. The CDR3 covers 13 residues. With 4 bases removed from V and 6 bases from J, the gap between germline ends came to 12 bases. CDR3 residues: CSVGSAIAGELFF. CDR3 in DNA: TGCAGCGTTGGGTCCGCGATCGCCGGGGAGCTGTTTTTT.

The V gene is TRBV29-1, the J gene TRBJ2-1, with D perhaps matching TRBD2 (6 bases). This CDR3 comprises 16 residues. In germline, CDR1 is SQVTM, CDR2 ANQGSEA. V shed 1 base and J shed 3 bases, with 16 bases lying between them. The CDR3 coding sequence is TGCAGCGTTGAAGGGGGAGGCGGCTTGGACTACAATGAGCAGTTCTTC. Protein product: CSVEGGGGLDYNEQFF.

V gene TRBV2 combines with J gene TRBJ2-7, with 8 bases fitting TRBD1. V trimming: 8 bases; J trimming: 3 bases; junction bases outside the gene matches: 6. Germline V gene data show CDR1 as SNHLY and CDR2 as FYNNEI. This CDR3 comprises 13 residues. CDR3 DNA sequence: TGTGCCAGCTGGGGGGACAGGAACTACGAGCAGTACTTC. It codes for CASWGDRNYEQYF. Variable domain in full (rest from reference TRBV2 and TRBJ2-7): EPEVTQTPSHQVTQMGQEVILRCVPISNHLYFYWYRQILGQKVEFLVSFYNNEISEKSEIFDDQFSVERPDGSNFTLKIRSTKLEDSAMYFCASWGDRNYEQYFGPGTRLTVT.

The V and J genes are TRBV6-4 and TRBJ2-3, with D perhaps TRBD2 (6 bases). Per germline, CDR1 MRHNA and CDR2 SNTAGT. CDR3 length: 16 amino acids. V was cut by 0 bases and J by 5 bases, with 15 bases left in between. This chain's CDR3 is CASSDSPSGAQDTQYF. CDR3 nucleotides: TGTGCCAGCAGTGACTCTCCTTCGGGAGCGCAAGATACGCAGTATTTT.

The V and J genes are TRBV5-6 and TRBJ1-1; the D gene is possibly TRBD1 (5 bases). The V end lost 4 bases, the J end lost 9 bases, and 16 bases lay between the germline ends. Germline values: CDR1 SGHDT, CDR2 YYEEEE. The CDR3 runs 13 residues. DNA for the CDR3: TGTGCCAGCAGCGACGGACGGACACTGAAAGCTTTCTTT. Its translation is CASSDGRTLKAFF.

Note on this clone: One end of the junction is discordant with germline, which a read error may explain. The chain employs TRBV5-6 and TRBJ1-1; unclear D gene. The CDR3 consists of 14 residues. CDR1 is SGHDT and CDR2 is YYEEEE in the germline V gene. As DNA, the CDR3 is TGTGCCAGCAGCTTGGTTGGGGTGAACGCTGAAGCTTTCTTT. Residues: CASSLVGVNAEAFF.

V gene TRBV5-6 combines with J gene TRBJ2-7; 7 nucleotides align to TRBD1. After removal of 4 bases from V and 5 bases from J, the junction contained 9 bases not matched to a gene. CDR3 length: 14 amino acids. CDR1 is SGHDT, CDR2 YYEEEE, per germline. The CDR3 sequence: CASSLTGLVDEQYF. CDR3 DNA: TGTGCCAGCAGCCTGACAGGGTTAGTGGACGAGCAGTACTTC.

The chain uses TRBV27 and TRBJ2-4, with no clear D. The CDR3 consists of 15 residues. Deletions cut 5 bases from V and 7 bases from J, with 18 bases between. The V gene's germline CDR1 is MNHEY and CDR2 SMNVEV (reference sequence). CDR3 amino acids: CASSPRIGRTNIQYF. The CDR3 DNA is TGTGCCAGCAGTCCTCGGATAGGGCGGACGAACATTCAGTACTTC.

The chain carries TRBV18 and TRBJ2-7; 10 bases match TRBD1. CDR1 KGHSH and CDR2 LQKENI come from the germline V gene. V lost 4 bases and J lost 3; bases outside the gene matches: 15. The CDR3 is 18 residues long. The CDR3 sequence: CASSHNPPGQGLVYEQYF. In DNA, the CDR3 is TGTGCCAGCTCACATAATCCGCCGGGACAGGGGTTAGTCTACGAGCAGTACTTC.

The gene calls are TRBV28 and TRBJ1-3; possibly TRBD1 for D (5 bases). CDR1 MDHEN and CDR2 SYDVKM come from the germline V gene. The V end was cut by 5 bases, the J end by 0 bases, with 17 bases between. The CDR3 contains 17 residues. CDR3 sequence reads: CASSTTLQDDSGNTIYF. For the CDR3, the DNA is TGTGCCAGCAGTACGACCTTACAGGACGACTCTGGAAACACCATATATTTT.

This chain links TRBV6-6 with TRBJ2-7; no clear D. The CDR3 spans 11 residues. Germline V gene data show CDR1 as MNHNY and CDR2 as SVGAGI (reference sequence). V was cut by 4 bases and J by 9 bases, with 10 bases left in between. The CDR3 nucleotides are TGTGCCAGCAGTTCCGCACCGAGGCAGTACTTC. Translating gives CASSSAPRQYF.

The V call is TRBV19, the J call TRBJ2-1; 7 nucleotides align to TRBD2. The CDR3 consists of 16 residues. In germline, CDR1 is LNHDA, CDR2 SQIVND (reference sequence). Trimming removed 1 base from V and 4 bases from J; junction bases left unmatched: 7. The CDR3 bases are TGTGCCAGTAGTATAGTGACAGTCGGGGGGTACAATGAGCAGTTCTTC. It translates to CASSIVTVGGYNEQFF.

This chain uses TRBV4-1 with TRBJ1-1; a weak D match, TRBD1 (5 bases). Germline CDR1 and CDR2: MGHRA and YSYEKL. The V end lost 1 base, the J end lost 1 base, and 10 bases lay between the germline ends. This CDR3 region has 15 residues. The CDR3 nucleotides read TGCGCCAGCAGCCAAGGTCGGGGACGGAACACTGAAGCTTTCTTT. Its protein is CASSQGRGRNTEAFF.

The chain joins TRBV10-3 to TRBJ2-2; D ambiguous. The CDR3 is made up of 14 amino acids. Trimming took 5 bases from V and 0 from J, leaving 7 bases between them. Germline V lookup: CDR1 ENHRY, CDR2 SYGVKD. As DNA, the CDR3 is TGTGCCATCAGTAACACTGCGAACACCGGGGAGCTGTTTTTT. This translates into CAISNTANTGELFF.

J is TRBJ2-1 and V is TRBV6-5, with TRBD1 identical over 8 bases. CDR3 size: 14 residues. The V gene end was trimmed by 4 bases and the J gene end by 9 bases; junction bases not matched to a gene: 8. Germline V lookup: CDR1 MNHEY, CDR2 SVGAGI. CDR3 protein: CASSSVGTGGEQFF. CDR3 bases: TGTGCCAGCAGTTCGGTAGGGACAGGTGGTGAGCAGTTCTTC.

V is TRBV5-1 and J is TRBJ2-2; D gene unclear. The CDR3 covers 16 residues. Germline lookup yields CDR1 SGHRS and CDR2 YFSETQ. V shed 4 bases and J shed 0 bases, with 13 bases lying between them. The CDR3 region has the DNA TGCGCCAGCAGCCCCTCTCGAGTCGCGAACACCGGGGAGCTGTTTTTT. Translating gives CASSPSRVANTGELFF.

This rearrangement joins TRBV10-2 to TRBJ2-3; unclear D gene. The V end lost 2 bases, the J end lost 2 bases, and 8 bases lay between the germline ends. The CDR3 extends over 14 amino acids. CDR1 and CDR2 from the germline V gene are WSHSY and SAAADI. Written as DNA, the CDR3 is TGCGCCAGCAGTGAGCTAGTCTCCACAGATACGCAGTATTTT. Amino acids: CASSELVSTDTQYF.

The chain joins TRBV5-8 to TRBJ1-1, with D perhaps matching TRBD1 (5 bases). The CDR3 extends over 14 amino acids. Looked up from germline, CDR1 is SGHTS and CDR2 is YDEGEE. The V end lost 3 bases, the J end lost 2 bases, and 11 bases lay between the germline ends. CDR3 residues: CASSSGAGNTEAFF. The CDR3 nucleotides read TGTGCCAGCAGCTCTGGGGCGGGAAACACTGAAGCTTTCTTT.

This chain connects TRBV7-8 to TRBJ1-5; the D gene is possibly TRBD1 (5 bases). Trimming pared 5 bases from V and 7 bases from J, leaving 27 bases between. The CDR3 has 18 amino acids. Germline V CDR1 and CDR2: SGHVS, FQNEAQ. The CDR3 loop is CASSAAGGVVEGDQPQHF. The CDR3 region has the DNA TGTGCCAGCAGCGCGGCGGGGGGGGTAGTTGAAGGAGACCAGCCCCAGCATTTT.

This clone was seen only once. The chain uses TRBV7-9 and TRBJ1-2; D gene uncertain. Germline V CDR1 and CDR2: SEHNR, FQNEAQ (reference sequence). V was shortened by 1 base and J by 6 bases, with 12 bases between the two germline ends. The CDR3 consists of 14 residues. The CDR3 region is CASSLVSPTHGYTF. CDR3 DNA: TGTGCCAGCAGCTTAGTATCGCCCACTCATGGCTACACCTTC. The full variable domain, its missing parts supplied by reference TRBV7-9 and TRBJ1-2, is DTGVSQNPRHKITKRGQNVTFRCDPISEHNRLYWYRQTLGQGPEFLTYFQNEAQLEKSRLLSDRFSAERPKGSFSTLEIQRTEQGDSAMYLCASSLVSPTHGYTFGSGTRLTVV.

V gene TRBV21-1 combines with J gene TRBJ2-7; the table gives TRBD2 as D, unverified against the DNA. TRBV21-1 is marked as a pseudogene. There are 16 residues in the CDR3. CDR3 DNA sequence: TGTGCCAGCAGCATACCGGGACTACCATACTCCTACGAGCAGTACTTC. This gives the protein CASSIPGLPYSYEQYF.

This chain joins TRBV27 and TRBJ1-1; D is perhaps TRBD1 (5 bases). The germline V gene encodes CDR1 MNHEY and CDR2 SMNVEV (reference sequence). The CDR3 spans 14 residues. V lost 5 bases and J 4 bases, leaving 14 bases between the germline ends. CDR3 loop: CASSPLRTTTEAFF. The CDR3 bases are TGTGCCAGCAGTCCCCTAAGGACAACCACTGAAGCTTTCTTT.

This rearrangement joins TRBV11-2 to TRBJ1-3, with a weak D call TRBD1 (5 bases). Deletions cut 8 bases from V and 2 bases from J, with 13 bases between. This CDR3 comprises 14 residues. Germline-derived CDR1 and CDR2 are SGHAT and FQNNGV. The CDR3 sequence: CASAELGAGNTIYF. The CDR3 nucleotides read TGTGCCAGCGCCGAGCTGGGGGCTGGAAACACCATATATTTT.